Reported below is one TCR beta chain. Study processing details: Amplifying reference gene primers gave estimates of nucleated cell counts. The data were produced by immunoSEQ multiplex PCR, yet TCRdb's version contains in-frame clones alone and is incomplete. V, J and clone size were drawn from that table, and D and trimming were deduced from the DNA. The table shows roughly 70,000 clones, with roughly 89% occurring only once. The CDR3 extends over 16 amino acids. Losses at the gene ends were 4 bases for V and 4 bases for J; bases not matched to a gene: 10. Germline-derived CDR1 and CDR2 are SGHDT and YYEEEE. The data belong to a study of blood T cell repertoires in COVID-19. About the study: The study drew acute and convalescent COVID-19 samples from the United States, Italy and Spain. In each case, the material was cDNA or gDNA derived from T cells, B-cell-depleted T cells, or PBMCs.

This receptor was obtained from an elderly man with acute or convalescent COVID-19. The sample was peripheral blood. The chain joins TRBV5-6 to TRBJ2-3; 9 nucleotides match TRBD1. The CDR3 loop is CASSPGTGRRADTQYF. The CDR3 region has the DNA TGTGCCAGCAGCCCCGGGACAGGGCGGAGGGCAGATACGCAGTATTTT.